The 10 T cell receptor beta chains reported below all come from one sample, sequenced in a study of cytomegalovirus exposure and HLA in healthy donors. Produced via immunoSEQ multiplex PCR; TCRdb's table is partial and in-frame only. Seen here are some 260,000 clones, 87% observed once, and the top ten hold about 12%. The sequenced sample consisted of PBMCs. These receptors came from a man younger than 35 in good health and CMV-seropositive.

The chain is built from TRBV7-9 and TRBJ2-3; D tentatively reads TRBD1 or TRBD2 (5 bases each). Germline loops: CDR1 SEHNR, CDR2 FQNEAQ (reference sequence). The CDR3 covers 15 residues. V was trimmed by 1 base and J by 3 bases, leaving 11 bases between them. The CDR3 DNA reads TGTGCCAGCAGCTTAGGGGACCCCAGGACAGATACGCAGTATTTT. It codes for CASSLGDPRTDTQYF.

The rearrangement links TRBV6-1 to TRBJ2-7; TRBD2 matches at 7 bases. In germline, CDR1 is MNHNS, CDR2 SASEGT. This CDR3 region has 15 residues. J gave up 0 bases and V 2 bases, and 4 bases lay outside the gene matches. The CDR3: CASSEMGGSSYEQYF. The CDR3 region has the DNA TGTGCCAGCAGTGAAATGGGCGGGAGCTCCTACGAGCAGTACTTC.

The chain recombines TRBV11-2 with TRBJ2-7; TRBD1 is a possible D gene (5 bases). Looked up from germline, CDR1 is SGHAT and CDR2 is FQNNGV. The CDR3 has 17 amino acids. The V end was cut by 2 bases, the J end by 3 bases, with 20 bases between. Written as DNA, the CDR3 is TGTGCCAGCAGCTTAAGGTTCTCAGGGTTAGGTGACTACGAGCAGTACTTC. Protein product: CASSLRFSGLGDYEQYF. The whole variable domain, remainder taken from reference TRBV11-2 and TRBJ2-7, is EAGVAQSPRYKIIEKRQSVAFWCNPISGHATLYWYQQILGQGPKLLIQFQNNGVVDDSQLPKDRFSAERLKGVDSTLKIQPAKLEDSAVYLCASSLRFSGLGDYEQYFGPGTRLTVT.

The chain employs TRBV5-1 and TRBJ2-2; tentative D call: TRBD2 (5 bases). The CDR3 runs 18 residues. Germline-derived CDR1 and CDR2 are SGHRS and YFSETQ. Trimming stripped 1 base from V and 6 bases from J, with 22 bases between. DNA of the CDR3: TGCGCCAGCAGCTTGTACGGGTCAAGGGAGTACTACCCCGGGGAGCTGTTTTTT. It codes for CASSLYGSREYYPGELFF.

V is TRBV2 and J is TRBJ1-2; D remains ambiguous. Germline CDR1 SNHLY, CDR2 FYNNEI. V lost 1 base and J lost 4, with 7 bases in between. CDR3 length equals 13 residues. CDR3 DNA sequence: TGTGCCAGCAGTGAAGGGACCAGCTATGGCTACACCTTC. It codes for CASSEGTSYGYTF.

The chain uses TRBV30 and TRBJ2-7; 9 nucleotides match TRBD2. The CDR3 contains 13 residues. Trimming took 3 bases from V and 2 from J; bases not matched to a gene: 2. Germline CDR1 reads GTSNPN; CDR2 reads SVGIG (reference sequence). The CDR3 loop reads CAWRASGTYEQYF. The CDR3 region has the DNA TGTGCCTGGAGGGCTAGCGGGACCTACGAGCAGTACTTC.

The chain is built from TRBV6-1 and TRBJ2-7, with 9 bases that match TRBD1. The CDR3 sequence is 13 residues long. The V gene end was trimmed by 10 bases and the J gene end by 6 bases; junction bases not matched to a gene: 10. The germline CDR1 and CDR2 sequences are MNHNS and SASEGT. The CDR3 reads CATAAGQGSEQYF. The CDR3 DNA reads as TGTGCCACAGCAGCGGGACAGGGATCCGAGCAGTACTTC.

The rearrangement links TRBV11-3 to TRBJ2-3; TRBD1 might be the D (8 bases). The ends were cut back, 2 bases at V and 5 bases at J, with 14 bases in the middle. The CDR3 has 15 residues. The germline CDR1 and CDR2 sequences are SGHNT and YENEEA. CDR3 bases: TGTGCCAGCAGCTTAATACAGGGGGGGGTAGATACGCAGTATTTT. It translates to CASSLIQGGVDTQYF.

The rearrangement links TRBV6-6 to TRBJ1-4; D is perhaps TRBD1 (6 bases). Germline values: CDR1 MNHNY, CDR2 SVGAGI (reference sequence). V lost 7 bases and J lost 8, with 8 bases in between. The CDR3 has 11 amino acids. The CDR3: CASTQGEKLFF. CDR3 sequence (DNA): TGTGCCAGCACCCAGGGGGAAAAACTGTTTTTT.

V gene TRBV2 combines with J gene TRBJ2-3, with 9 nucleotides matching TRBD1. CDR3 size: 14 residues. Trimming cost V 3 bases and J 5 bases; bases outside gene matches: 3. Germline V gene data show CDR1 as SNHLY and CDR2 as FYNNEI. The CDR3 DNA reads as TGTGCCAGCAGTGAGGGACAGGGTCAAGATACGCAGTATTTT. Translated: CASSEGQGQDTQYF. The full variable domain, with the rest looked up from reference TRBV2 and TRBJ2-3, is EPEVTQTPSHQVTQMGQEVILRCVPISNHLYFYWYRQILGQKVEFLVSFYNNEISEKSEIFDDQFSVERPDGSNFTLKIRSTKLEDSAMYFCASSEGQGQDTQYFGPGTRLTVL.